This T cell receptor (beta chain) comes out of a study of T cells in localized non-small cell lung cancer. Clones were sequenced by immunoSEQ multiplex PCR, and TCRdb holds only the in-frame ones, with some missing. The sample yields 31,000 or so clones, 80% seen once. Study results and caveats: Among the tissues sampled, uninvolved adjacent lung had the highest T cell clonality, above tumor. A higher density of T cells in blood coincided with extended overall survival. There were a median roughly 61 of the top 100 tumor clones appearing in adjacent lung. Sequencing was limited to one tumor region, leaving the possibility of heterogeneity open.

This clone was counted a few times. The antigen remains unidentified. The ends lost 5 bases at V and 10 bases at J; junction bases unmatched: 3. The CDR3 extends over 12 amino acids. The V gene's germline CDR1 is SGHAT and CDR2 FQNNGV. This TCR was recovered from a male donor at least 60 years old with stage III squamous cell lung carcinoma. This chain joins TRBV11-2 and TRBJ2-1; 9 nucleotides align to TRBD2. The sequencing here drew on peripheral blood, taken before any cancer treatment. The DNA of the CDR3 is TGTGCCAGCAGCCCCCTAGCGGGGGAGCAGTTCTTC. Protein product: CASSPLAGEQFF.